This TCR beta chain came from a study of blood T cell repertoires in COVID-19. Study information: Samples came from the United States, Italy and Spain, spanning acute and convalescent COVID-19.

Recovered status applied to Cohort 3 donors who had two consecutive negative PCRs. It also applied to those with clearance or with symptom resolution. The CDR3 spans 13 residues. The V gene's germline CDR1 is LNHDA and CDR2 SQIVND (reference sequence). Deletions cut 6 bases from V and 0 bases from J, with 8 bases between. In the source study's methods: Counts of nucleated cells, estimated from reference gene primer amplification, were obtained. TCRdb's copy holds only in-frame clones and misses some; the assay was immunoSEQ multiplex PCR. From that table come the V and J calls and clone size; the DNA was used to work out D and trimming. The sample has around 140,000 clones; around 86% are singletons.

The clonotype originates from a middle-aged man who had recovered from COVID-19. The J gene is TRBJ2-5, the V gene TRBV19; no clear D gene. The sequenced sample consisted of PBMCs or T cells enriched from blood (not recorded which). The CDR3 is CASRRSNQETQYF. In DNA, the CDR3 is TGTGCCAGTAGGAGGTCTAACCAAGAGACCCAGTACTTC.